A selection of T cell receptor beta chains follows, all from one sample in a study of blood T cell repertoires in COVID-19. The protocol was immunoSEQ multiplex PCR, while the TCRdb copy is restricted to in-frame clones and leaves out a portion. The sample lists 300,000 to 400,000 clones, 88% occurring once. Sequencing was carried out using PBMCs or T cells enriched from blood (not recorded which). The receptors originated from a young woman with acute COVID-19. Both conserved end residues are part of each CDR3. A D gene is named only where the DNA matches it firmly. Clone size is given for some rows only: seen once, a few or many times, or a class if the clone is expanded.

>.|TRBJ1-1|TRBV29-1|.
CSANGRGMAGTEAFF
TGCAGCGCTAACGGACGGGGGATGGCGGGGACTGAAGCTTTCTTT
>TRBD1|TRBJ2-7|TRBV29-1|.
CSVRGQGFYEQYF
TGCAGCGTTAGGGGACAGGGTTTCTACGAGCAGTACTTC
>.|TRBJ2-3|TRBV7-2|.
CASSSLVDAPIYTQYF
TGTGCCAGCAGCTCTCTAGTTGATGCCCCCATATATACGCAGTATTTT
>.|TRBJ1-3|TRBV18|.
CASSPADTGNTIYF
TGTGCCAGCTCACCGGCAGACACTGGAAACACCATATATTTT
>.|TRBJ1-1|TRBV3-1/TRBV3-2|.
CASRPGEGTEAFF
TGTGCCAGCAGGCCAGGGGAAGGCACTGAAGCTTTCTTT
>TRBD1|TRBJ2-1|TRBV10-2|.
CASSDQTGFNEQFF
TGCGCCAGCAGTGATCAGACAGGGTTCAATGAGCAGTTCTTC
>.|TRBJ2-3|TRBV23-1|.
CASRPRRGKDTQYF
TGCGCCAGCAGACCCCGGCGGGGCAAAGATACGCAGTATTTT
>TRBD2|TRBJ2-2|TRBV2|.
CASRPGTKNTGELFF
TGTGCCAGCAGGCCCGGGACTAAGAACACCGGGGAGCTGTTTTTT
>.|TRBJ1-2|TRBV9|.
CASSVDPGRGGYTF
TGTGCCAGCAGCGTAGACCCAGGGCGGGGAGGCTACACCTTC
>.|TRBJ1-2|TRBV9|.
CASSVESGLRGYGYTF
TGTGCCAGCAGCGTAGAATCGGGCCTTCGGGGCTATGGCTACACCTTC
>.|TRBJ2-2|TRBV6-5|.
CASSYSVTAHTGELFF
TGTGCCAGCAGTTACTCGGTGACAGCCCACACCGGGGAGCTGTTTTTT
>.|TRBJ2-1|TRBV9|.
CASSLRTPGNEQFF
TGTGCCAGCAGCCTGAGGACCCCGGGGAATGAGCAGTTCTTC
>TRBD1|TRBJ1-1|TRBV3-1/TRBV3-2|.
CASSQGAGQGREAFF
TGTGCCAGCAGCCAAGGGGCCGGACAGGGACGTGAAGCTTTCTTT
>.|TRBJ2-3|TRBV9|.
CASSPRGGGNTDTQYF
TGTGCCAGCAGCCCAAGAGGGGGGGGTAACACAGATACGCAGTATTTT
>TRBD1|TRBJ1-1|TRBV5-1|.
CASSFRGQGFSLNTEAFF
TGCGCCAGCAGCTTTAGGGGACAGGGGTTTTCCCTGAACACTGAAGCTTTCTTT
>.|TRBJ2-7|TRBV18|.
CASSSDGDLEQYF
TGTGCCAGCTCTTCGGACGGGGATCTAGAGCAGTACTTC
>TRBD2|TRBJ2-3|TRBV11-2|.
CASSLRGLAGGFTDTQYF
TGTGCCAGCAGCTTACGGGGACTAGCGGGGGGTTTCACAGATACGCAGTATTTT
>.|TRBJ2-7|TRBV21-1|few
CASSPAGTRTVVKHEQYF
TGTGCCAGCAGTCCGGCCGGGACACGGACTGTGGTGAAGCACGAGCAGTACTTC
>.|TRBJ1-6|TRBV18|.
CASSHAKGLNSPLHF
TGTGCCAGCTCGCACGCGAAGGGACTTAATTCACCCCTCCACTTT
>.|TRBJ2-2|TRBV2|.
CASRFETNTGELFF
TGTGCCAGCCGATTTGAGACGAACACCGGGGAGCTGTTTTTT
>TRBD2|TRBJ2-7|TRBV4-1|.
CASSQVAGGSYEQYF
TGCGCCAGCAGCCAAGTGGCGGGGGGCTCCTACGAGCAGTACTTC
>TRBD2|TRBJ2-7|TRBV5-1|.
CASSFPMASGGSYEQYF
TGCGCCAGCAGCTTCCCAATGGCTAGCGGGGGATCCTACGAGCAGTACTTC
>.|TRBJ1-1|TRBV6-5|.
CASRLRGPNTEAFF
TGTGCCAGCAGGCTCAGGGGTCCGAACACTGAAGCTTTCTTT
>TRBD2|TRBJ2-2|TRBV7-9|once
CASSLVAGGHTGELFF
TGTGCCAGCAGCTTAGTGGCGGGGGGACACACCGGGGAGCTGTTTTTT
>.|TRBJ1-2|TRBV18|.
CASSPEWTANYGYTF
TGTGCCAGCTCACCTGAATGGACAGCCAACTATGGCTACACCTTC